This T cell receptor beta chain originates from a study of PD-L1 blockade in urothelial cancer. Across the whole study: Administration of atezolizumab to patients began around 2014, at 1,200 mg intravenously every 3 weeks. Blood was analyzed 3 weeks (second dose) and 6 weeks after treatment start.

The sample's time point: pretreatment peripheral blood. CDR3 size: 15 residues. V trimming: 4 bases; J trimming: 4 bases; junction bases outside the gene matches: 4. Germline V gene lookup returns CDR1 MGHRA and CDR2 YSYEKL. Sequencing used immunoSEQ multiplex PCR; TCRdb keeps in-frame clones, though not all of them. The sample lists tens of thousands of clones, about 76% occurring once. This material consisted of PBMCs, taken around atezolizumab (anti-PD-L1) treatment. The chain joins TRBV4-1 to TRBJ2-1, with 10 nucleotides matching TRBD2. The clonotype originates from a man between 65 and 85 years old with urothelial cancer. The CDR3 sequence: CASSLGLAEYNEQFF. The DNA for the CDR3 is TGCGCCAGCAGCCTCGGACTAGCGGAATACAATGAGCAGTTCTTC.